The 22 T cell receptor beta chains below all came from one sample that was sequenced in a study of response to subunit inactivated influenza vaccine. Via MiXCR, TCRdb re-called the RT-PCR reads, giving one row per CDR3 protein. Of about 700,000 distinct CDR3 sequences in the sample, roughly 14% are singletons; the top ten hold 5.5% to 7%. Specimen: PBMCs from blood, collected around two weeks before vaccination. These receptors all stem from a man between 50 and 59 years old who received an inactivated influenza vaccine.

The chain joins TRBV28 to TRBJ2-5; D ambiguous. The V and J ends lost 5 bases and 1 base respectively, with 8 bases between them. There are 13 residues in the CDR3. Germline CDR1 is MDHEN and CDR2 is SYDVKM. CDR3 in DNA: TGTGCCAGCAGTGACAAGATCCAAGAGACCCAGTACTTC. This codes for CASSDKIQETQYF.

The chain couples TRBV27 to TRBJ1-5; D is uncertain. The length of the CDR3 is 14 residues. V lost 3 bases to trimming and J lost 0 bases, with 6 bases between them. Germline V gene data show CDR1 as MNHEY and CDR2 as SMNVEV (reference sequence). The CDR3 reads CASSFLNSNQPQHF. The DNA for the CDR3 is TGTGCCAGCAGTTTCCTCAATAGCAATCAGCCCCAGCATTTT.

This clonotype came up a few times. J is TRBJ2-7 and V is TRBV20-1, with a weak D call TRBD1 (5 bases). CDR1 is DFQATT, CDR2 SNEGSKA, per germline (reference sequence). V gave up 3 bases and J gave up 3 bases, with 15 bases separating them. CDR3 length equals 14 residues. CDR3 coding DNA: TGCAGTGCTAGTATGGACAATGCGCACTACGAGCAGTACTTC. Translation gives CSASMDNAHYEQYF.

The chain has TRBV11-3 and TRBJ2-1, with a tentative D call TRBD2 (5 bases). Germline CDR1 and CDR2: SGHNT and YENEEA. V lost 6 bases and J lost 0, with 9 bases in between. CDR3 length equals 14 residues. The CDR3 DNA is TGTGCCAGCAGTCCAGACTACTCCTACAATGAGCAGTTCTTC. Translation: CASSPDYSYNEQFF.

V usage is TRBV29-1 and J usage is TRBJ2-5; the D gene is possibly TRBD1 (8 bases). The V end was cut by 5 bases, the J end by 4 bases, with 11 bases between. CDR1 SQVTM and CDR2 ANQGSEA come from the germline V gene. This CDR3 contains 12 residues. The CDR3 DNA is TGCAGCGTTACAGGGGGGGTAGAGACCCAGTACTTC. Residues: CSVTGGVETQYF.

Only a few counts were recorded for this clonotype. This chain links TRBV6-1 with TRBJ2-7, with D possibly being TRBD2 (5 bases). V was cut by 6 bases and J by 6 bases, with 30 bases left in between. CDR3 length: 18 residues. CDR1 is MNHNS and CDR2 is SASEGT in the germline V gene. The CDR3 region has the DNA TGTGCCAGCAGCGAACCCCATTTGTGGGAGCGCGGAGGCTGCGAGCAGTACTTC. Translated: CASSEPHLWERGGCEQYF.

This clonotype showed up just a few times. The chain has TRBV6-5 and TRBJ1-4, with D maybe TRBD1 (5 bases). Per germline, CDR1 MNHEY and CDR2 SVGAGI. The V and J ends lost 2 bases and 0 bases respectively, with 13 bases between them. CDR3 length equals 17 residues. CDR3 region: CASSYLRPGTTNEKLFF. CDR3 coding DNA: TGTGCCAGCAGTTACCTTCGCCCAGGGACAACTAATGAAAAACTGTTTTTT.

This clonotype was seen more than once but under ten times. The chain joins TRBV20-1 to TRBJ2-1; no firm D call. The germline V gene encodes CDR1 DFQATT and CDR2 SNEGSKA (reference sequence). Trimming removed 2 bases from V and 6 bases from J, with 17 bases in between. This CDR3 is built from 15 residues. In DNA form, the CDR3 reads TGCAGTGCTAGAACACCGGGCCTGCAGCGCAATGAGCAGTTCTTC. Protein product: CSARTPGLQRNEQFF.

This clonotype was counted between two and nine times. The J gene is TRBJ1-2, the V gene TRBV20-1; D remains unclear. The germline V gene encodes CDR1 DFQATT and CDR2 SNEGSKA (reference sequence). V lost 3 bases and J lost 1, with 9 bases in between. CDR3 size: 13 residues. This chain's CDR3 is CSASPGLNYGYTF. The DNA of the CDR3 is TGCAGTGCTAGTCCAGGACTTAACTATGGCTACACCTTC.

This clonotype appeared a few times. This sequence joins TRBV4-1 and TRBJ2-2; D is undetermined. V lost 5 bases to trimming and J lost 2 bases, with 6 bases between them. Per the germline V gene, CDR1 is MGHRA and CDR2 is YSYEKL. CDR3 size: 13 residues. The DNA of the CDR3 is TGCGCCAGCAGCGGCTTCAACACCGGGGAGCTGTTTTTT. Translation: CASSGFNTGELFF.

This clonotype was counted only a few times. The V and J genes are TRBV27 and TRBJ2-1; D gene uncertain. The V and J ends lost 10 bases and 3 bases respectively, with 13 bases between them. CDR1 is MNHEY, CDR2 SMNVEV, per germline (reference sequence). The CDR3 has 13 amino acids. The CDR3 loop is CAIGNRDYNEQFF. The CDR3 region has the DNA TGTGCCATTGGGAACAGAGACTACAATGAGCAGTTCTTC.

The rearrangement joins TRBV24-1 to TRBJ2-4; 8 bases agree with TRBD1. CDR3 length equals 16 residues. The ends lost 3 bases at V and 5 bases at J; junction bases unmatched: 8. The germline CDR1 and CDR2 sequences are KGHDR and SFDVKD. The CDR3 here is CATSDRPGTGQNIQYF. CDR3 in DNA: TGTGCCACCAGTGATCGACCTGGGACAGGACAAAACATTCAGTACTTC.

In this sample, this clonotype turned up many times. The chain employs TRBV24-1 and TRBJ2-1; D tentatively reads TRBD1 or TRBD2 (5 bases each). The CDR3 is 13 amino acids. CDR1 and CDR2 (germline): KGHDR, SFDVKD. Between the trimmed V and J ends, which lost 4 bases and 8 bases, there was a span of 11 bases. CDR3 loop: CATSDGALDEQFF. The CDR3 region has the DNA TGTGCCACCAGTGACGGGGCCTTGGATGAGCAGTTCTTC.

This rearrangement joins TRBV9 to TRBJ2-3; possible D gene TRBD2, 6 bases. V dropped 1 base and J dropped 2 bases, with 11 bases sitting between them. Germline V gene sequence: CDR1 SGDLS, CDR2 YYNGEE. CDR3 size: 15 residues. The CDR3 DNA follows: TGTGCCAGCAGCGTACAGCGGGCCGACACAGATACGCAGTATTTT. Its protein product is CASSVQRADTDTQYF.

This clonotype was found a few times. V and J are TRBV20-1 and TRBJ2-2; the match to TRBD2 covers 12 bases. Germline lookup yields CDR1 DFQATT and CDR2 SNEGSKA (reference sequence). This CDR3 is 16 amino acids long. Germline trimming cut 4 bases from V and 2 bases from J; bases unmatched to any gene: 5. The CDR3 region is CSANLAGGPNTGELFF. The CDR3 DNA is TGCAGTGCTAATCTAGCGGGAGGGCCTAACACCGGGGAGCTGTTTTTT.

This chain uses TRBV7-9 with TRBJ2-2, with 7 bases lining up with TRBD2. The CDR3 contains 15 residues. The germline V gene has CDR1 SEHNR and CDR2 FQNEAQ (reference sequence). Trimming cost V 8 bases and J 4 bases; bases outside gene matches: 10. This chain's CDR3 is CASPDGEGPTGELFF. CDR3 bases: TGTGCCAGCCCGGATGGGGAGGGGCCCACCGGGGAGCTGTTTTTT.

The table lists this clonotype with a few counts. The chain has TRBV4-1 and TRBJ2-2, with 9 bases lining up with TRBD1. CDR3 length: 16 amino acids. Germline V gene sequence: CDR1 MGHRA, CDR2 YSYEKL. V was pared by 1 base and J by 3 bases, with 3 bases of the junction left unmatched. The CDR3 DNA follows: TGCGCCAGCAGCCAAGTTTGGGACAGGGACACCGGGGAGCTGTTTTTT. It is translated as CASSQVWDRDTGELFF.

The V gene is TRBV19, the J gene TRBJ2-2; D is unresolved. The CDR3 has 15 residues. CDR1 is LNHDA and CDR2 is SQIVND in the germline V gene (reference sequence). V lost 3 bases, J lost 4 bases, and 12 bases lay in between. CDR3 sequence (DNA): TGTGCCAGTAGTATTCAGCAGGTACTCACCGGGGAGCTGTTTTTT. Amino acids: CASSIQQVLTGELFF.

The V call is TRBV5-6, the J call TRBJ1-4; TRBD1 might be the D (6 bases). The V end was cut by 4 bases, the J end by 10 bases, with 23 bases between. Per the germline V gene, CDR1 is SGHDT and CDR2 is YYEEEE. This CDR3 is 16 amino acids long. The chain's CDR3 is CASSILQTGSLRKLFF. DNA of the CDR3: TGTGCCAGCAGCATCCTACAGACAGGCAGTCTGAGAAAACTGTTTTTT.

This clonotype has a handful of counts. Written as DNA, the CDR3 is TGCGCCAGCAGCCAAGACGTGAGGGGGGCTAACTACGAGCAGTACTTC. As protein: CASSQDVRGANYEQYF. This chain connects TRBV4-3 to TRBJ2-7; D is tentatively TRBD1 or TRBD2 (6 bases each). The CDR3 contains 16 residues. The ends were cut back, 0 bases at V and 3 bases at J, with 15 bases in the middle. The germline CDR1 and CDR2 sequences are LGHNA and YSLEER.

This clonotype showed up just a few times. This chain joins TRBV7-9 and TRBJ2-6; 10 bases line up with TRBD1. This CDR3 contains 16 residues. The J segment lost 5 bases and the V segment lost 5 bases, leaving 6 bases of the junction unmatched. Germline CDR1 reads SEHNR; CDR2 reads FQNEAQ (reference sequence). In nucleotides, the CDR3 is TGTGCCAGCAGCCCAGGACAGGGGGGGAGGGCCAACGTCCTGACTTTC. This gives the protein CASSPGQGGRANVLTF.

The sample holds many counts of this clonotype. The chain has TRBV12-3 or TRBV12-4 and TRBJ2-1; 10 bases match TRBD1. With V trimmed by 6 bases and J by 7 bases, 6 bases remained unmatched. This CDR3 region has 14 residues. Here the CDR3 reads CASRDRDRGNEQFF. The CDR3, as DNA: TGTGCCAGCAGAGACCGGGACAGGGGAAATGAGCAGTTCTTC.